This TCR beta chain was captured in a study of Ad26.COV2.S vaccination and SARS-CoV-2 variants. Study at large: Doses of Ad26.COV2.S were injected into muscle once or twice, 56 days apart. Study-level points and caveats: Non-spike TCR breadth showed similarity between vaccine and placebo recipients. It is possible that the TCR breadth and depth analyses underestimated the total T cell responses.

Treatment denoted: over 15 received Ad26.COV2.S at low or high dose, single or two shots; several received placebo; per-sample allocation not given. Repertoires come from day 63 after the first vaccine or placebo injection. This vaccine is an Ad26 vector that expresses the Wuhan-strain SARS-CoV-2 spike. CDR1 SGHRS and CDR2 YFSETQ come from the germline V gene. V lost 1 base and J lost 0, with 14 bases in between. The CDR3 length is 17 residues. Only in-frame clones appear in the TCRdb table, and some are missing; sequencing was by immunoSEQ multiplex PCR. The table shows roughly 330,000 clones, with about nine tenths occurring only once. A word on this clone: Its antigen is not known.

This chain connects TRBV5-1 to TRBJ1-3; D is ambiguous. The sequence was collected from a person between 18 and 65 years old who received the Ad26.COV2.S COVID-19 vaccine or a placebo. This sample comprised peripheral blood, obtained in a trial of Ad26.COV2.S vaccine versus placebo. The CDR3 protein is CASSLYSLAISGNTIYF. For the CDR3, the DNA is TGCGCCAGCAGCTTGTACTCCTTAGCTATCTCTGGAAACACCATATATTTT.